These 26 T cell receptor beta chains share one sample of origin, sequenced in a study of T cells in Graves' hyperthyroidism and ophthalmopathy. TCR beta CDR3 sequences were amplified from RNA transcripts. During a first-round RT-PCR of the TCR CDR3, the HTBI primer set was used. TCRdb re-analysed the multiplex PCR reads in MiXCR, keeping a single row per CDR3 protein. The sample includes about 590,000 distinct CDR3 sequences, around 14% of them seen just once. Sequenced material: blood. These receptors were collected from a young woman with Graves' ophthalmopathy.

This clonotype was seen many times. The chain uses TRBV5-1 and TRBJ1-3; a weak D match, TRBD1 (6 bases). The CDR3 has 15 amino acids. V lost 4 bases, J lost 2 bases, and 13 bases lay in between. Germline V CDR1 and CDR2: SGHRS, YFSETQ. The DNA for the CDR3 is TGCGCCAGCAGCCCAAGGGGGATCCCTGGAAACACCATATATTTT. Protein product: CASSPRGIPGNTIYF. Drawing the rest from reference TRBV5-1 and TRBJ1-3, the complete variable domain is KAGVTQTPRYLIKTRGQQVTLSCSPISGHRSVSWYQQTPGQGLQFLFEYFSETQRNKGNFPGRFSGRQFSNSRSEMNVSTLELGDSALYLCASSPRGIPGNTIYFGEGSWLTVV.

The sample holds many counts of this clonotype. The CDR3 is CASRYTSGRGEQYF. The CDR3 DNA sequence: TGTGCCAGCAGATATACTAGCGGGAGAGGCGAGCAGTACTTC. This rearrangement joins TRBV7-9 to TRBJ2-7; 11 bases match TRBD2. The CDR3 is 14 residues long. Germline loops: CDR1 SEHNR, CDR2 FQNEAQ (reference sequence). The V and J ends lost 6 bases and 6 bases, in that order; junction bases with no gene match: 7.

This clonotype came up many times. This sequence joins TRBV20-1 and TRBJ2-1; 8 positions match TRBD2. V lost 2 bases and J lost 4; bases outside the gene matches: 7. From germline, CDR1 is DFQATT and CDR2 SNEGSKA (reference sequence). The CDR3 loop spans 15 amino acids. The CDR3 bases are TGCAGTGCTAGATCATCTAGCGGGTTTTACAATGAGCAGTTCTTC. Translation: CSARSSSGFYNEQFF.

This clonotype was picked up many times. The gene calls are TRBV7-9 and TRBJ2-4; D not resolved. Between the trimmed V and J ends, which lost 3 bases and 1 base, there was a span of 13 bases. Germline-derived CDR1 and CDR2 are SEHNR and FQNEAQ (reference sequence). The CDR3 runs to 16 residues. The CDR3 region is CASSFMTLGAKNIQYF. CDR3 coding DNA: TGTGCCAGCAGCTTTATGACGCTCGGGGCCAAAAACATTCAGTACTTC.

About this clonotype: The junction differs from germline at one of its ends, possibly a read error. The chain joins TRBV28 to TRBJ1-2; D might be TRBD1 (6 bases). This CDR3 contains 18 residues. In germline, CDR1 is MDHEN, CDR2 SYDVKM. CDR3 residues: CANSLSGQGISPTYGYTF. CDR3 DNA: TGTGCCAACAGTTTGAGTGGGCAGGGGATTTCTCCCACCTATGGCTACACCTTC.

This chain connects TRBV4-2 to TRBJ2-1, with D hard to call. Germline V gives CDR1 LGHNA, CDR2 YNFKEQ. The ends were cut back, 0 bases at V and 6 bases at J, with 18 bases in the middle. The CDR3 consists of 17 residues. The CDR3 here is CASSQDSPRVGSNEQFF. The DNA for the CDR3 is TGTGCCAGCAGCCAAGATAGCCCCCGGGTCGGATCCAATGAGCAGTTCTTC.

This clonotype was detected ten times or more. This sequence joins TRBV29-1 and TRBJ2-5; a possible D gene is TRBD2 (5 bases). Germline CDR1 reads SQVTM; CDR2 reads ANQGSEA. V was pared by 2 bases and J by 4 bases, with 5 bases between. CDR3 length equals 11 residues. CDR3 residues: CSVESGETQYF. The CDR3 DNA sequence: TGCAGCGTTGAAAGCGGAGAGACCCAGTACTTC. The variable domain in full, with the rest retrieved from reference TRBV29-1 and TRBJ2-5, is SAVISQKPSRDICQRGTSLTIQCQVDSQVTMMFWYRQQPGQSLTLIATANQGSEATYESGFVIDKFPISRPNLTFSTLTVSNMSPEDSSIYLCSVESGETQYFGPGTRLLVL.

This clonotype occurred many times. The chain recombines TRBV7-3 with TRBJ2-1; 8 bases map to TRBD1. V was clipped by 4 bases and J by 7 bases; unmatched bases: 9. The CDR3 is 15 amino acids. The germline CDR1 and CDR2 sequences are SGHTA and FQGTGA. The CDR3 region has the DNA TGTGCCAGCAGCTCCCAGGGGGCTAGGTTGAATGAGCAGTTCTTC. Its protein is CASSSQGARLNEQFF.

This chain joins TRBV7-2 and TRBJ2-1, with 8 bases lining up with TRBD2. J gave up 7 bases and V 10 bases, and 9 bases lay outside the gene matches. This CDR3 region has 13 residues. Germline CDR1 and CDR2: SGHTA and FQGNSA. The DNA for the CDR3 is TGTGCCAACTCGAACCGGGGGGGGAATGAGCAGTTCTTC. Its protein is CANSNRGGNEQFF.

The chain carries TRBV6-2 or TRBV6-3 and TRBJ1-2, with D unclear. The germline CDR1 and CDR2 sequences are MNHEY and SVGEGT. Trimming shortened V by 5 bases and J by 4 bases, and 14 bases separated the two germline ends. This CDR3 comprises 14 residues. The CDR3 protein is CASSPNSGFYGYTF. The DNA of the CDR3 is TGTGCCAGCAGTCCCAATTCGGGTTTCTATGGCTACACCTTC.

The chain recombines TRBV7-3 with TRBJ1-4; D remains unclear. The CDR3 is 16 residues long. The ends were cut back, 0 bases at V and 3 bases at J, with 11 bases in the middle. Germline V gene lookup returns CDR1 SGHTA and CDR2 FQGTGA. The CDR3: CASSLTGRLPNEKLFF. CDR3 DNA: TGTGCCAGCAGCTTAACAGGGAGGCTTCCTAATGAAAAACTGTTTTTT.

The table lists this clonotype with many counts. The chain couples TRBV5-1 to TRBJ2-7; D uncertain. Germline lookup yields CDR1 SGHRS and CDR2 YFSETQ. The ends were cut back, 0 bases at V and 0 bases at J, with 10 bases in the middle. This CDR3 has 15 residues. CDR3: CASSLESRASYEQYF. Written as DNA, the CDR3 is TGCGCCAGCAGCTTGGAATCGCGAGCCTCCTACGAGCAGTACTTC.

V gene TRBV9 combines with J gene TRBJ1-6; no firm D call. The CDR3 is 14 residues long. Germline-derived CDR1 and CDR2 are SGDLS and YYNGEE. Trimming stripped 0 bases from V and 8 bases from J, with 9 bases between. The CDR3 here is CASSVGSGYSPLHF. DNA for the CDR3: TGTGCCAGCAGCGTAGGTTCAGGCTATTCACCCCTCCACTTT. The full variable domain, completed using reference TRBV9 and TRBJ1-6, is DSGVTQTPKHLITATGQRVTLRCSPRSGDLSVYWYQQSLDQGLQFLIQYYNGEERAKGNILERFSAQQFPDLHSELNLSSLELGDSALYFCASSVGSGYSPLHFGNGTRLTVT.

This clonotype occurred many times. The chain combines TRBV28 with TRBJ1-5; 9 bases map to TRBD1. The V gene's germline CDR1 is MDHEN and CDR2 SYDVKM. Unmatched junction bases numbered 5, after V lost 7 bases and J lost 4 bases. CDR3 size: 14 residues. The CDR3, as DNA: TGTGCCAGCACCAGGGGGACAGGGAATCAGCCCCAGCATTTT. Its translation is CASTRGTGNQPQHF.

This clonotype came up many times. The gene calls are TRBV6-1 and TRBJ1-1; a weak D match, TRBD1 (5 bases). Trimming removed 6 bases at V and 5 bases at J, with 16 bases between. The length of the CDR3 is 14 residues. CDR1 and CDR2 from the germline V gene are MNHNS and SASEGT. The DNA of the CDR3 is TGTGCCAGCAGCCCCAAAGGGGTCTATACTGAAGCTTTCTTT. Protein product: CASSPKGVYTEAFF.

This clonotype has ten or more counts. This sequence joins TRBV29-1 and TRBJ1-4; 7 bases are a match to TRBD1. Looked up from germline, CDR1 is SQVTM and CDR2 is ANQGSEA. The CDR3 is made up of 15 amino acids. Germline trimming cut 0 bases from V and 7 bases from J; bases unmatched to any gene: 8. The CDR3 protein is CSVEDQTGSSEKLFF. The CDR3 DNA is TGCAGCGTTGAAGATCAGACAGGGAGTAGTGAAAAACTGTTTTTT.

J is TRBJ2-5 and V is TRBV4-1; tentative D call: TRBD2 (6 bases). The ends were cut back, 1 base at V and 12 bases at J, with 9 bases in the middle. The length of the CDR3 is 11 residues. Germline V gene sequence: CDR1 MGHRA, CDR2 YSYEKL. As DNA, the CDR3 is TGCGCCAGCAGCCAAGGGGGAGGAAAGTACTTC. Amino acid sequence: CASSQGGGKYF.

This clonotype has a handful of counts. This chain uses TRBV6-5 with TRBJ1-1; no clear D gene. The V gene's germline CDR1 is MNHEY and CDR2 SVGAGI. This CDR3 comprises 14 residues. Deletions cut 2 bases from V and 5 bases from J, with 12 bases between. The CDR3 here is CASSYRRPGTEAFF. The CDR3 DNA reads TGTGCCAGCAGTTACAGGCGGCCCGGGACTGAAGCTTTCTTT.

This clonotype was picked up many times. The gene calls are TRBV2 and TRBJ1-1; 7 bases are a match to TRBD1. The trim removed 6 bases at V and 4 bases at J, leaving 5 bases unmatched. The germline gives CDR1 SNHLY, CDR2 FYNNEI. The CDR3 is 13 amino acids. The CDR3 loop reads CASRRDSPTEAFF. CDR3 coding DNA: TGTGCCAGCAGGAGGGACAGCCCCACTGAAGCTTTCTTT.

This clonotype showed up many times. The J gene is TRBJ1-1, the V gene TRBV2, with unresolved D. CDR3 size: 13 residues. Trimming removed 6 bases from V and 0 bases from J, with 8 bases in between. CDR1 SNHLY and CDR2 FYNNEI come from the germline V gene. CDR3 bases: TGTGCCAGCAGACGTGACATGAACACTGAAGCTTTCTTT. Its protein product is CASRRDMNTEAFF.

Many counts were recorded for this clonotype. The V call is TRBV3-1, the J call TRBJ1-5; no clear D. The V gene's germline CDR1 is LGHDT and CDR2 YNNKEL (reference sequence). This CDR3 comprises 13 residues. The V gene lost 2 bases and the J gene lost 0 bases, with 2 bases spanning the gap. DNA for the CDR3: TGTGCCAGCAGCCAAAGTAGCAATCAGCCCCAGCATTTT. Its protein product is CASSQSSNQPQHF. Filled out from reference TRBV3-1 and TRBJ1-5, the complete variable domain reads DTAVSQTPKYLVTQMGNDKSIKCEQNLGHDTMYWYKQDSKKFLKIMFSYNNKELIINETVPNRFSPKSPDKAHLNLHINSLELGDSAVYFCASSQSSNQPQHFGDGTRLSIL.

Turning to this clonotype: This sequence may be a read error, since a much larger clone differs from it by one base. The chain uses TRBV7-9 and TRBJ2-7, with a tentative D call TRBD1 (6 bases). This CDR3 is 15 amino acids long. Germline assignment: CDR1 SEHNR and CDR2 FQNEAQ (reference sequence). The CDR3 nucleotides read TGTGCCAGCAGCCCAACAGGGAAAAGGTCCTACGGGCAGTACTTC. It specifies CASSPTGKRSYGQYF.

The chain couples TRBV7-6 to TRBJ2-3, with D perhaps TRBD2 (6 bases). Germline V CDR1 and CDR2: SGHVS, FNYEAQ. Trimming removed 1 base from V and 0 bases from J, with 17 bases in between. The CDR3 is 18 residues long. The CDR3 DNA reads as TGTGCCAGCAGCTTAGGCCCCTGGGGTAGCGGAAGCACAGATACGCAGTATTTT. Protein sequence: CASSLGPWGSGSTDTQYF.

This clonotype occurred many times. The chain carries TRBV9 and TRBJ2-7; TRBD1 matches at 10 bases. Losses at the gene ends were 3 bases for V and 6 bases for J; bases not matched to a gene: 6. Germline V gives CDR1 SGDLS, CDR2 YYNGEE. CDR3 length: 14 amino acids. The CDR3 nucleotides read TGTGCCAGCAGCGGGGGGGGGACAGGGGTCGAGCAGTACTTC. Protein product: CASSGGGTGVEQYF.

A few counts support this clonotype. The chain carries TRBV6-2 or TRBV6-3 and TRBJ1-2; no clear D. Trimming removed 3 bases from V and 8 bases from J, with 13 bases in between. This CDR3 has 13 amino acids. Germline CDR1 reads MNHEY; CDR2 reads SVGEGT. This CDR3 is CASSYPVFGGYTF. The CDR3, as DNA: TGTGCCAGCAGTTATCCGGTATTCGGCGGCTACACCTTC.

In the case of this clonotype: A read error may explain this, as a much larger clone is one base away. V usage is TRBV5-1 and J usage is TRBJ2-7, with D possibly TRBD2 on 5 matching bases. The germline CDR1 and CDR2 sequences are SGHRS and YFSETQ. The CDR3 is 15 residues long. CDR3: CASGVDYPLPYEQYF. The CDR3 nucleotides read TGTGCCAGCGGCGTCGACTACCCACTGCCCTACGAGCAGTACTTC. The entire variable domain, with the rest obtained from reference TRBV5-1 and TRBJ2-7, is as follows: KAGVTQTPRYLIKTRGQQVTLSCSPISGHRSVSWYQQTPGQGLQFLFEYFSETQRNKGNFPGRFSGRQFSNSRSEMNVSTLELGDSALYLCASGVDYPLPYEQYFGPGTRLTVT.